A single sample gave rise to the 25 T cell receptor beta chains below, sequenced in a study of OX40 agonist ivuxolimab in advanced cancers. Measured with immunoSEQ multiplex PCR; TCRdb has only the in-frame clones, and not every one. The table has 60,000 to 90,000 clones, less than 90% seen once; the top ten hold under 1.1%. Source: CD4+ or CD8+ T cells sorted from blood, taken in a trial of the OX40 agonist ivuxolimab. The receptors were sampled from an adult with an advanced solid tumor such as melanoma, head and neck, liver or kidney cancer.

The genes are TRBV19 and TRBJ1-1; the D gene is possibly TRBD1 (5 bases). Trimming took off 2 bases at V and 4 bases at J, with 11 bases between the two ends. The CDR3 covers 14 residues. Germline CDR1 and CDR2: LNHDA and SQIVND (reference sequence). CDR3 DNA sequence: TGTGCCAGTAGTATACGGGACGCGACCACTGAAGCTTTCTTT. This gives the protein CASSIRDATTEAFF.

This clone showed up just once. This CDR3 is CSVAHMSSEQYF. CDR3 bases: TGCAGCGTTGCCCACATGAGCTCCGAGCAGTACTTC. The gene calls are TRBV29-1 and TRBJ2-7; no clear D gene. This CDR3 has 12 residues. The ends were cut back, 4 bases at V and 6 bases at J, with 13 bases in the middle. The germline CDR1 and CDR2 sequences are SQVTM and ANQGSEA.

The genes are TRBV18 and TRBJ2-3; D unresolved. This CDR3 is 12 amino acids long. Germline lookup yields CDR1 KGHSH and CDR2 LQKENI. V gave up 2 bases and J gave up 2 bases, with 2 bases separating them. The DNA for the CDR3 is TGTGCCAGCTCACCATACACAGATACGCAGTATTTT. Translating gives CASSPYTDTQYF.

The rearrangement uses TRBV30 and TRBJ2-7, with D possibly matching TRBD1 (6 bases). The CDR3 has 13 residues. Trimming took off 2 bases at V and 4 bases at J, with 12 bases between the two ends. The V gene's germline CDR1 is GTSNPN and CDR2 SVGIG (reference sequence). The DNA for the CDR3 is TGTGCCTGGAGTCCCGACAGGCCTTACGAGCAGTACTTC. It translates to CAWSPDRPYEQYF.

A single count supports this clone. The CDR3 region has the DNA TGTGCCAGCAGCCACACAGGGGGAAACACCGGGGAGCTGTTTTTT. Translating gives CASSHTGGNTGELFF. V usage is TRBV16 and J usage is TRBJ2-2; 8 bases line up with TRBD1. CDR3 size: 15 residues. J gave up 2 bases and V 3 bases, and 2 bases lay outside the gene matches. Germline values: CDR1 KGHSY, CDR2 FQNENV. Filled out from reference TRBV16 and TRBJ2-2, the complete variable domain reads GEEVAQTPKHLVRGEGQKAKLYCAPIKGHSYVFWYQQVLKNEFKFLISFQNENVFDETGMPKERFSAKCLPNSPCSLEIQATKLEDSAVYFCASSHTGGNTGELFFGEGSRLTVL.

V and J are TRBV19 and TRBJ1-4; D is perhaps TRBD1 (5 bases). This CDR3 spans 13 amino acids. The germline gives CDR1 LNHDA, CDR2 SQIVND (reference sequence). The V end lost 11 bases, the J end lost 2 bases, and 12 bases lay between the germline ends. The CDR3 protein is CASSGTTNEKLFF. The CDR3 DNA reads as TGTGCCTCTTCAGGGACCACTAATGAAAAACTGTTTTTT.

The CDR3 DNA sequence: TGTGCCAGCAGTCAACCTGATCAGCCCCAGCATTTT. Its protein product is CASSQPDQPQHF. V usage is TRBV6-6 and J usage is TRBJ1-5, with D unresolved. The germline V gene encodes CDR1 MNHNY and CDR2 SVGAGI (reference sequence). This CDR3 spans 12 amino acids. Trimming took off 5 bases at V and 5 bases at J, with 7 bases between the two ends.

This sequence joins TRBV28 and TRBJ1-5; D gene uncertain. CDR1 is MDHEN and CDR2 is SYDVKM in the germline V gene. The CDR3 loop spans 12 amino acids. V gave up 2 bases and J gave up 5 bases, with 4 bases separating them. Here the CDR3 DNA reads TGTGCCAGCAGTTTAGCCGATCAGCCCCAGCATTTT. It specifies CASSLADQPQHF.

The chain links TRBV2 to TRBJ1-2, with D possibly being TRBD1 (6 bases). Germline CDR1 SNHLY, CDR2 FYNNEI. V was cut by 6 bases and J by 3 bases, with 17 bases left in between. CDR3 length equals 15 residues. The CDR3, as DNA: TGTGCCAGCAGAGAACAGGGAGTCCTTGACTATGGCTACACCTTC. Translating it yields CASREQGVLDYGYTF. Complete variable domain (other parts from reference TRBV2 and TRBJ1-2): EPEVTQTPSHQVTQMGQEVILRCVPISNHLYFYWYRQILGQKVEFLVSFYNNEISEKSEIFDDQFSVERPDGSNFTLKIRSTKLEDSAMYFCASREQGVLDYGYTFGSGTRLTVV.

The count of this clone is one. CDR3 residues: CASSLIHGRWNNQPQHF. The CDR3 DNA sequence: TGTGCCAGCAGCTTGATCCACGGCAGGTGGAACAATCAGCCCCAGCATTTT. The chain employs TRBV5-6 and TRBJ1-5; D not resolved. The CDR3 is 17 amino acids. The germline V and J ends were trimmed by 1 base and 3 bases, with 17 bases remaining between them. Germline loops: CDR1 SGHDT, CDR2 YYEEEE.

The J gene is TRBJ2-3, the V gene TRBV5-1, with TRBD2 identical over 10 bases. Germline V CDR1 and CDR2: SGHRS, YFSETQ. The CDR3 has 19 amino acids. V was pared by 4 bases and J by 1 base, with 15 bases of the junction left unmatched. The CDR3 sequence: CASSRDPSGSALRTDTQYF. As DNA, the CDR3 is TGCGCCAGCAGCCGGGACCCTAGCGGGAGCGCATTGCGCACAGATACGCAGTATTTT.

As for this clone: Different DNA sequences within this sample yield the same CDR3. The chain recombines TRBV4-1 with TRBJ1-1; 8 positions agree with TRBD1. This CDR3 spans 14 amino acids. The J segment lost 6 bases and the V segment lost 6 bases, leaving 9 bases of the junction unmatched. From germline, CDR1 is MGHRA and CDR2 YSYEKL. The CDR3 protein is CASSQSTGVPEAFF. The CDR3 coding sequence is TGCGCCAGCAGTCAATCGACAGGGGTCCCTGAAGCTTTCTTT.

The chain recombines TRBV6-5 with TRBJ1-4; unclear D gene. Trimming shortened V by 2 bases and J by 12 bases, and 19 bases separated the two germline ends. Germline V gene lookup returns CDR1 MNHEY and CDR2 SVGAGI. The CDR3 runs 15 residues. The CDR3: CASSYRASTGPELFF. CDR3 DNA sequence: TGTGCCAGCAGTTACCGAGCCTCAACCGGGCCCGAACTGTTTTTT.

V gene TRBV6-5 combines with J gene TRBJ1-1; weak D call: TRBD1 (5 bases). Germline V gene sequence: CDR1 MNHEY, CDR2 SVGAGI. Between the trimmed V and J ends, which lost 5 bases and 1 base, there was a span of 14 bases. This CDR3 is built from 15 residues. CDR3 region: CASSPTDSSNTEAFF. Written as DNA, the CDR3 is TGTGCCAGCAGTCCTACCGACAGTTCGAACACTGAAGCTTTCTTT.

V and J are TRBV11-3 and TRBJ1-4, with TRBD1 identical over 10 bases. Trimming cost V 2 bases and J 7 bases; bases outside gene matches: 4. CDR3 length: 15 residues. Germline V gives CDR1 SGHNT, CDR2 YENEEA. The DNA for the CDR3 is TGTGCCAGCAGCTTAACCGGGACAGGGGTTGAAAAACTGTTTTTT. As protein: CASSLTGTGVEKLFF.

This CDR3 is CASRRPLTEQYF. For the CDR3, the DNA is TGTGCCAGCAGGCGCCCCCTTACCGAGCAGTACTTC. The V and J genes are TRBV5-6 and TRBJ2-7, with D uncertain. Trimming took off 5 bases at V and 6 bases at J, with 12 bases between the two ends. CDR1 SGHDT and CDR2 YYEEEE come from the germline V gene. CDR3 length equals 12 residues. Full variable domain (remainder filled in from reference TRBV5-6 and TRBJ2-7): DAGVTQSPTHLIKTRGQQVTLRCSPKSGHDTVSWYQQALGQGPQFIFQYYEEEERQRGNFPDRFSGHQFPNYSSELNVNALLLGDSALYLCASRRPLTEQYFGPGTRLTVT.

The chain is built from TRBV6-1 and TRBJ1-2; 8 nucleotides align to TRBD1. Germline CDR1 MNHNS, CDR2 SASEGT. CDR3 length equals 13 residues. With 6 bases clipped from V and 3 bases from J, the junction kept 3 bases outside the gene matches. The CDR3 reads CASSETGDYGYTF. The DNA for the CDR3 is TGTGCCAGCAGCGAGACAGGGGACTATGGCTACACCTTC.

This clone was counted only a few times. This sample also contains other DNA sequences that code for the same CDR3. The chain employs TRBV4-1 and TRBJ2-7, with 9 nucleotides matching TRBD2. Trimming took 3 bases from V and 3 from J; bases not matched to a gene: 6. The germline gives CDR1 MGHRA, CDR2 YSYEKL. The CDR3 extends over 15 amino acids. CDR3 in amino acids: CASSQDLAGIYEQYF. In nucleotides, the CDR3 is TGCGCCAGCAGCCAGGACCTAGCGGGAATCTACGAGCAGTACTTC.

The CDR3 nucleotides read TGTGCCAGCAGTTTATACCCTGGGGATGGCTACACCTTC. Its protein is CASSLYPGDGYTF. V gene TRBV28 combines with J gene TRBJ1-2; D is ambiguous. V lost 1 base, J lost 6 bases, and 9 bases lay in between. The CDR3 length is 13 residues. Germline-derived CDR1 and CDR2 are MDHEN and SYDVKM.

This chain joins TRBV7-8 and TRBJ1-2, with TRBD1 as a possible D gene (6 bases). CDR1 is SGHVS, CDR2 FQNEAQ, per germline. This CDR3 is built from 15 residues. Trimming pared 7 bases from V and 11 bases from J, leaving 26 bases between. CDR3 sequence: CASTISHRENSRYTF. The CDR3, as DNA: TGTGCCAGCACCATAAGCCACAGGGAGAACTCCAGATACACCTTC.

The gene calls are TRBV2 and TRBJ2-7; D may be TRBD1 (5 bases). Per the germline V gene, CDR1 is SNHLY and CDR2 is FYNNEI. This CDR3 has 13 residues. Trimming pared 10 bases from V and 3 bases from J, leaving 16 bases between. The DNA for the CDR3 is TGTGCCATCGTGGGGCGCCAATACTACGAGCAGTACTTC. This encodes CAIVGRQYYEQYF.

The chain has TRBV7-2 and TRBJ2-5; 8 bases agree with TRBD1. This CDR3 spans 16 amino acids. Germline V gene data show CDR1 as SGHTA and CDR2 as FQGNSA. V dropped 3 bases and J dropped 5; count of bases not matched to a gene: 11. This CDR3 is CASSFGAGQGSETQYF. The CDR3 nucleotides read TGTGCCAGCAGCTTCGGGGCAGGACAGGGATCGGAGACCCAGTACTTC.

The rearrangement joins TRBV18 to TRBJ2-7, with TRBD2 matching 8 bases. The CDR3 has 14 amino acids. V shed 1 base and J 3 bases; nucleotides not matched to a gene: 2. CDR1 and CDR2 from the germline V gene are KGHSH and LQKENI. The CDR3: CASSPQRGHYEQYF. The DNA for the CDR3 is TGTGCCAGCTCACCACAGCGGGGGCACTACGAGCAGTACTTC.

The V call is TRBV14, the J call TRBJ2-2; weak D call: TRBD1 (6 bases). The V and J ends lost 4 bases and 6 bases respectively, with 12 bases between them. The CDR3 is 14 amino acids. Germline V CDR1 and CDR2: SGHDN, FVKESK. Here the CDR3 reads CASSRATGPGELFF. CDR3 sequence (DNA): TGTGCCAGCAGCCGAGCCACAGGGCCCGGGGAGCTGTTTTTT.

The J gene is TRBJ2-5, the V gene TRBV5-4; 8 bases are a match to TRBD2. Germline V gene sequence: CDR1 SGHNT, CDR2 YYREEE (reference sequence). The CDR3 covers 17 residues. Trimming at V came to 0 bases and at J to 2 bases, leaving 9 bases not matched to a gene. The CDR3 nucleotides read TGTGCCAGCAGCTTGGGGAAAGCGGGAGCTAATCAAGAGACCCAGTACTTC. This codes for CASSLGKAGANQETQYF.